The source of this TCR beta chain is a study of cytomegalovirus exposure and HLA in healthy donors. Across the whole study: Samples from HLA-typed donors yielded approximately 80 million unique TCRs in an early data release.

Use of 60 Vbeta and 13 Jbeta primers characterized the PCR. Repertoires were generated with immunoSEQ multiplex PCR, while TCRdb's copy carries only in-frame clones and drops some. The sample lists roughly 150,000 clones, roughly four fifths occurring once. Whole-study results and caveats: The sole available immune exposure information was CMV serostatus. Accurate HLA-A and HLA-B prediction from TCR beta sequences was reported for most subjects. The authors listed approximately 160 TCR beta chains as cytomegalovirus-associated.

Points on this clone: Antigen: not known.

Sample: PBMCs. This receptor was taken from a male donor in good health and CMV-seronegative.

Here the CDR3 reads CAISAGTSSYEQYF. Here the CDR3 DNA reads TGTGCCATCAGTGCCGGGACTAGCAGCTACGAGCAGTACTTC. The chain employs TRBV10-3 and TRBJ2-7; 9 bases align to TRBD2. V was clipped by 4 bases and J by 3 bases; unmatched bases: 4. Per germline, CDR1 ENHRY and CDR2 SYGVKD. CDR3 length equals 14 residues.